These 26 T cell receptor beta chains were all obtained from the same sample, sequenced in a study of persistence of HIV-infected CD4 T cells. Antigens for these TCRs are unknown. This was the immunoSEQ version 4 assay in survey mode. The method was immunoSEQ multiplex PCR; TCRdb's version includes in-frame clones alone and lacks a portion of them. This table holds tens of thousands of clones, 88% found once. Anti-CD3/anti-CD28 beads served as a nonspecific positive control stimulus. Sorting selected CD4+ T cells upregulating both CD40 ligand and CD69. The starting material was CD4+ T cells sorted from PBMCs after roughly 18-hour stimulation, obtained from a patient who received antiretroviral therapy. Every receptor here comes from an adult woman with HIV who was CMV-seropositive.

V and J are TRBV11-3 and TRBJ2-2; TRBD1 matches 7 bases. This CDR3 contains 16 residues. Trimming cost V 8 bases and J 0 bases; bases outside gene matches: 9. Germline values: CDR1 SGHNT, CDR2 YENEEA. The CDR3 nucleotides read TGTGCCAGCGGCAAAGGGGGCGTGACGAACACCGGGGAGCTGTTTTTT. Its translation: CASGKGGVTNTGELFF.

The chain has TRBV5-1 and TRBJ1-4; no definite D call. The CDR3 extends over 14 amino acids. The germline CDR1 and CDR2 sequences are SGHRS and YFSETQ. V lost 0 bases and J lost 3, with 6 bases in between. CDR3: CASSLDEANEKLFF. Written as DNA, the CDR3 is TGCGCCAGCAGCTTGGACGAGGCTAATGAAAAACTGTTTTTT.

The chain is built from TRBV9 and TRBJ1-2; TRBD1 is a possible D gene (6 bases). Looked up from germline, CDR1 is SGDLS and CDR2 is YYNGEE. The CDR3 totals 14 residues. The ends were cut back, 0 bases at V and 3 bases at J, with 9 bases in the middle. The CDR3 here is CASSVGSGDYGYTF. The CDR3 DNA follows: TGTGCCAGCAGCGTAGGGTCAGGGGACTATGGCTACACCTTC. Combining the CDR3 with reference TRBV9 and TRBJ1-2 gives the whole variable domain DSGVTQTPKHLITATGQRVTLRCSPRSGDLSVYWYQQSLDQGLQFLIQYYNGEERAKGNILERFSAQQFPDLHSELNLSSLELGDSALYFCASSVGSGDYGYTFGSGTRLTVV.

J is TRBJ1-5 and V is TRBV30; TRBD1 matches 9 bases. Trimming cost V 2 bases and J 6 bases; bases outside gene matches: 8. Germline V CDR1 and CDR2: GTSNPN, SVGIG (reference sequence). CDR3 length: 15 amino acids. CDR3 protein: CAWSWGTGLVQPQHF. The CDR3 nucleotides are TGTGCCTGGAGTTGGGGGACAGGGCTGGTTCAGCCCCAGCATTTT.

The rearrangement uses TRBV20-1 and TRBJ1-1; D call uncertain. Germline assignment: CDR1 DFQATT and CDR2 SNEGSKA (reference sequence). The CDR3 sequence is 11 residues long. Trimming stripped 6 bases from V and 0 bases from J, with 5 bases between. The CDR3 DNA follows: TGCAGTGCGAGGGTGAACACTGAAGCTTTCTTT. Translation: CSARVNTEAFF.

The rearrangement links TRBV24-1 to TRBJ2-1; a possible D gene is TRBD1 (6 bases). Trimming removed 5 bases from V and 0 bases from J, with 10 bases in between. This CDR3 comprises 15 residues. Per germline, CDR1 KGHDR and CDR2 SFDVKD. CDR3 bases: TGTGCCACCAGTGGAAGGGGGACCTCCTACAATGAGCAGTTCTTC. As protein: CATSGRGTSYNEQFF.

CDR3 region: CASSRMRLAGGEQFF. The CDR3, as DNA: TGTGCCAGCAGCCGGATGAGACTAGCGGGAGGTGAGCAGTTCTTC. The rearrangement uses TRBV3-1 (or the pseudogene TRBV3-2) and TRBJ2-1; 13 nucleotides agree with TRBD2. CDR1 and CDR2 from the germline V gene are LGHDT and YNNKEL (reference sequence). J gave up 9 bases and V 4 bases, and 6 bases lay outside the gene matches. This CDR3 is 15 amino acids long.

The V and J genes are TRBV20-1 and TRBJ2-1, with D unclear. The V gene lost 3 bases and the J gene lost 4 bases, with 13 bases spanning the gap. There are 14 residues in the CDR3. Germline CDR1 and CDR2: DFQATT and SNEGSKA (reference sequence). The DNA for the CDR3 is TGCAGTGCTAGTAAGGGATGGCCGTACAATGAGCAGTTCTTC. Protein sequence: CSASKGWPYNEQFF.

The chain links TRBV27 to TRBJ2-1, with 7 bases that match TRBD2. This CDR3 spans 16 amino acids. Germline loops: CDR1 MNHEY, CDR2 SMNVEV (reference sequence). Trimming cost V 6 bases and J 2 bases; bases outside gene matches: 10. The CDR3 protein is CASSSAPLAAYNEQFF. The DNA for the CDR3 is TGTGCCAGCAGCTCTGCCCCCCTAGCGGCCTACAATGAGCAGTTCTTC.

The chain joins TRBV2 to TRBJ1-2, with D possibly TRBD1 on 5 matching bases. Germline V CDR1 and CDR2: SNHLY, FYNNEI. V was trimmed by 2 bases and J by 0 bases, leaving 7 bases between them. This CDR3 is 14 amino acids long. Here the CDR3 DNA reads TGTGCCAGCAGTGAACAGGGACCTAACTATGGCTACACCTTC. Amino acid sequence: CASSEQGPNYGYTF.

This sequence joins TRBV5-1 and TRBJ1-4; unclear D gene. V was pared by 1 base and J by 12 bases, with 10 bases between. Looked up from germline, CDR1 is SGHRS and CDR2 is YFSETQ. CDR3 length: 12 amino acids. CDR3 sequence: CASSLYGLELFF. DNA for the CDR3: TGCGCCAGCAGCTTGTACGGCCTAGAACTGTTTTTT.

This rearrangement joins TRBV5-1 to TRBJ2-5; D is unresolved. Germline lookup yields CDR1 SGHRS and CDR2 YFSETQ. The CDR3 totals 14 residues. Trimming took 4 bases from V and 5 from J, leaving 15 bases between them. CDR3 sequence: CASSPQTSMETQYF. In DNA form, the CDR3 reads TGCGCCAGCAGCCCTCAGACATCCATGGAGACCCAGTACTTC.

CDR3 sequence reads: CASSELPQVSGGPQNEQFF. The CDR3 coding sequence is TGTGCCAGCAGTGAACTCCCCCAAGTTAGCGGGGGGCCGCAAAATGAGCAGTTCTTC. The rearrangement uses TRBV6-1 and TRBJ2-1; 10 nucleotides match TRBD2. This CDR3 spans 19 amino acids. Germline V lookup: CDR1 MNHNS, CDR2 SASEGT. V shed 2 bases and J 7 bases; nucleotides not matched to a gene: 17.

This clone was counted only a few times. The chain uses TRBV7-9 and TRBJ2-1, with TRBD2 matching over 8 bases. Losses at the gene ends were 5 bases for V and 6 bases for J; bases not matched to a gene: 6. The CDR3 contains 14 residues. Per germline, CDR1 SEHNR and CDR2 FQNEAQ (reference sequence). CDR3 protein: CASSQAGAPNEQFF. The CDR3 nucleotides are TGTGCCAGCAGCCAAGCGGGGGCCCCCAATGAGCAGTTCTTC.

The chain employs TRBV7-3 and TRBJ2-3; 7 bases match TRBD1. Germline V gene sequence: CDR1 SGHTA, CDR2 FQGTGA. V trimming: 5 bases; J trimming: 0 bases; junction bases outside the gene matches: 5. This CDR3 comprises 15 residues. The CDR3 is CASSRDSSSTDTQYF. The CDR3 coding sequence is TGTGCCAGCAGCCGGGACAGCTCTAGCACAGATACGCAGTATTTT.

The rearrangement uses TRBV2 and TRBJ1-1; no clear D. The CDR3 is 14 amino acids. Germline-derived CDR1 and CDR2 are SNHLY and FYNNEI. Trimming stripped 4 bases from V and 6 bases from J, with 15 bases between. CDR3 bases: TGTGCCAGCAGTGGACACCTCCTCAGCGCTGAAGCTTTCTTT. Protein product: CASSGHLLSAEAFF.

On this clone: The sample holds other DNA sequences that translate to the same CDR3. The rearrangement joins TRBV15 to TRBJ1-1, with unresolved D. The germline V and J ends were trimmed by 0 bases and 5 bases, with 10 bases remaining between them. The CDR3 is made up of 14 amino acids. CDR1 is LNHNV, CDR2 YYDKDF, per germline (reference sequence). CDR3 protein: CATSRDTAGTEAFF. CDR3 nucleotide sequence: TGTGCCACCAGCAGAGATACGGCGGGGACTGAAGCTTTCTTT.

The V call is TRBV3-1 (or the pseudogene TRBV3-2), the J call TRBJ2-1; 9 bases fit TRBD2. The CDR3 is made up of 16 amino acids. Germline loops: CDR1 LGHDT, CDR2 YNNKEL (reference sequence). V lost 4 bases to trimming and J lost 2 bases; unmatched junction nucleotides: 6. The CDR3 DNA sequence: TGTGCCAGCAGCCCGAGAATAGCGGGGGCCTACAATGAGCAGTTCTTC. Amino acid sequence: CASSPRIAGAYNEQFF.

The chain is built from TRBV7-7 and TRBJ1-4; 7 nucleotides line up with TRBD1. CDR1 and CDR2 from the germline V gene are SSHAT and FNYEAQ (reference sequence). After removal of 4 bases from V and 8 bases from J, the junction contained 4 bases not matched to a gene. The CDR3 is 13 amino acids. The CDR3 spells CASSSIQGEKLFF. The CDR3 bases are TGTGCCAGCAGCTCAATACAGGGGGAAAAACTGTTTTTT.

The V gene is TRBV18, the J gene TRBJ2-7, with D perhaps matching TRBD1 (6 bases). The V end was cut by 3 bases, the J end by 0 bases, with 9 bases between. Germline V CDR1 and CDR2: KGHSH, LQKENI. The CDR3 has 14 amino acids. The CDR3 nucleotides read TGTGCCAGCTCACCGGGGGCGGACTCCTACGAGCAGTACTTC. Protein product: CASSPGADSYEQYF.

V is TRBV15 and J is TRBJ2-2, with D possibly being TRBD2 (6 bases). The length of the CDR3 is 15 residues. The germline CDR1 and CDR2 sequences are LNHNV and YYDKDF (reference sequence). V gave up 0 bases and J gave up 8 bases, with 13 bases separating them. This CDR3 reads CATSRDGQEGGELFF. CDR3 coding DNA: TGTGCCACCAGCAGAGATGGGCAGGAGGGTGGGGAGCTGTTTTTT.

The V and J genes are TRBV15 and TRBJ2-7, with TRBD1 matching over 10 bases. CDR3 length: 14 residues. The ends lost 0 bases at V and 4 bases at J; junction bases unmatched: 0. Germline V lookup: CDR1 LNHNV, CDR2 YYDKDF (reference sequence). CDR3 amino acids: CATSREGQGYEQYF. CDR3 sequence (DNA): TGTGCCACCAGCAGAGAGGGACAGGGGTACGAGCAGTACTTC.

The V call is TRBV20-1, the J call TRBJ2-5; 7 bases are a match to TRBD2. V shed 3 bases and J 4 bases; nucleotides not matched to a gene: 11. The CDR3 extends over 15 amino acids. Germline CDR1 is DFQATT and CDR2 is SNEGSKA (reference sequence). CDR3 loop: CSASPGLRSGETQYF. In DNA, the CDR3 is TGCAGTGCTAGTCCGGGACTACGCTCTGGAGAGACCCAGTACTTC.

This clone was recorded once. The chain links TRBV5-6 to TRBJ2-2, with D unresolved. With 4 bases removed from V and 6 bases from J, the gap between germline ends came to 10 bases. There are 13 residues in the CDR3. Per germline, CDR1 SGHDT and CDR2 YYEEEE. The CDR3 DNA reads as TGTGCCAGCAGCAGGGTTGGTGCCGGGGAGCTGTTTTTT. This encodes CASSRVGAGELFF.

Worth noting for this clone: Germline is not matched at one junction end, which may reflect a read error. CDR3 DNA sequence: TGCGCCAGCAGCCAAGGAGGGACCTCCGACGAGCAGTACTTC. It is translated as CASSQGGTSDEQYF. This chain joins TRBV4-1 and TRBJ2-7; D may match TRBD1 or TRBD2 (5 bases each). Germline V gene sequence: CDR1 MGHRA, CDR2 YSYEKL. The CDR3 spans 14 residues.

The chain recombines TRBV30 with TRBJ1-5; TRBD1 might be the D (6 bases). V lost 2 bases, J lost 5 bases, and 10 bases lay in between. The CDR3 contains 13 residues. Germline V gene lookup returns CDR1 GTSNPN and CDR2 SVGIG (reference sequence). This CDR3 is CAWSKQGDQPQHF. In DNA form, the CDR3 reads TGTGCCTGGAGTAAACAGGGCGATCAGCCCCAGCATTTT.